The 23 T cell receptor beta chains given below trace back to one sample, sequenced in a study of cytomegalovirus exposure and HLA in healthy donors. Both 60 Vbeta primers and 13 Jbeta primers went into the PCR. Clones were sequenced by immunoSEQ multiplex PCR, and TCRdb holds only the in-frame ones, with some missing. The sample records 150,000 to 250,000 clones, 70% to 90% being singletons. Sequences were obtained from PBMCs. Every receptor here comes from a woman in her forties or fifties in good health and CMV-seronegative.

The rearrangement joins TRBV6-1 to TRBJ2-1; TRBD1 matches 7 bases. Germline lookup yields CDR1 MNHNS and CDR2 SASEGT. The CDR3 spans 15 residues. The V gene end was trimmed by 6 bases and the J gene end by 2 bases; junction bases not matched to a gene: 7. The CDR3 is CASRQGIGTYNEQFF. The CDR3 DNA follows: TGTGCCAGCAGACAGGGGATCGGGACCTACAATGAGCAGTTCTTC.

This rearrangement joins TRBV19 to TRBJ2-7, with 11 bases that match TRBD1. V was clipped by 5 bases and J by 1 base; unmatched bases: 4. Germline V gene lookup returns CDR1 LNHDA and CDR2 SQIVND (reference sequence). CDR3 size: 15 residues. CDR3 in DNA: TGTGCCAGTAGTTTTGGACAGGGGGCTTCCTACGAGCAGTACTTC. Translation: CASSFGQGASYEQYF. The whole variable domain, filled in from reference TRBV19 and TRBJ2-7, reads DGGITQSPKYLFRKEGQNVTLSCEQNLNHDAMYWYRQDPGQGLRLIYYSQIVNDFQKGDIAEGYSVSREKKESFPLTVTSAQKNPTAFYLCASSFGQGASYEQYFGPGTRLTVT.

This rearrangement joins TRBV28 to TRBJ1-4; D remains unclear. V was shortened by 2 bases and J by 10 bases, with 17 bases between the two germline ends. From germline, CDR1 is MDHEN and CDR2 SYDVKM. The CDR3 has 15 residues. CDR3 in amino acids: CASSLEVAVLGKLFF. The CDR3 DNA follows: TGTGCCAGCAGTTTAGAGGTAGCAGTTTTGGGAAAACTGTTTTTT.

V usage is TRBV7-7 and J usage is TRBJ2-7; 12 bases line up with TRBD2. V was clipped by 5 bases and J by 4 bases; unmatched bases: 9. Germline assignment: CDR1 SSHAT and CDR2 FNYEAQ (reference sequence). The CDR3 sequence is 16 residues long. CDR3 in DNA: TGTGCCAGCAGCCAGGGGCTAGCGGGAGGGGGTTACGAGCAGTACTTC. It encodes CASSQGLAGGGYEQYF.

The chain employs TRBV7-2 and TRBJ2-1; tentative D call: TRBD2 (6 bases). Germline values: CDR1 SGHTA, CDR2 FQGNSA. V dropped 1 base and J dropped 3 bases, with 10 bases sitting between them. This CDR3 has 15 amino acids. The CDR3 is CASSLVGSGYNEQFF. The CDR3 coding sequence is TGTGCCAGCAGCTTAGTCGGGAGTGGCTACAATGAGCAGTTCTTC.

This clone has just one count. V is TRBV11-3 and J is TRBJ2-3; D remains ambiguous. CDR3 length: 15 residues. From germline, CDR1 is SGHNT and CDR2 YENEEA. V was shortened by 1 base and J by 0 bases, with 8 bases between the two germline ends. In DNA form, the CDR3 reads TGTGCCAGCAGCTTAGGGGCAGCTAGCACAGATACGCAGTATTTT. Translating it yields CASSLGAASTDTQYF.

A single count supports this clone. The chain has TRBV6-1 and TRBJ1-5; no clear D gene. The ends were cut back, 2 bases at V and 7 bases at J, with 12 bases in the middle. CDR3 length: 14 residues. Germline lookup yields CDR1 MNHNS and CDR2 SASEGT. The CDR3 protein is CASSERGHAQPQHF. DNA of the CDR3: TGTGCCAGCAGTGAAAGAGGGCACGCGCAGCCCCAGCATTTT.

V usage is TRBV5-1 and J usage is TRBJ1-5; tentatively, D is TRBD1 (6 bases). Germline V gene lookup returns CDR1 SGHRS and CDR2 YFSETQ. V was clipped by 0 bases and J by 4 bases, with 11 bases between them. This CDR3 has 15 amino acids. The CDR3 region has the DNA TGCGCCAGCAGCTTGGACGGACAGAGAAATCAGCCCCAGCATTTT. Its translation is CASSLDGQRNQPQHF.

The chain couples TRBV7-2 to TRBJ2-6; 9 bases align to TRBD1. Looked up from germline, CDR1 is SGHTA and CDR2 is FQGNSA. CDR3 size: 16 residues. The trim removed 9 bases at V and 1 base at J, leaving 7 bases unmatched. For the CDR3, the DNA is TGTGCCAGTGCGGGACAGGGAGGGTCTGGGGCCAACGTCCTGACTTTC. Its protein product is CASAGQGGSGANVLTF.

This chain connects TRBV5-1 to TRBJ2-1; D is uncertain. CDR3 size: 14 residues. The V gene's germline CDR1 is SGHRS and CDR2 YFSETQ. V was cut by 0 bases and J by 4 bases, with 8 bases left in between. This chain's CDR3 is CASSLAQEYNEQFF. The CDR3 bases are TGCGCCAGCAGCTTGGCTCAGGAATACAATGAGCAGTTCTTC.

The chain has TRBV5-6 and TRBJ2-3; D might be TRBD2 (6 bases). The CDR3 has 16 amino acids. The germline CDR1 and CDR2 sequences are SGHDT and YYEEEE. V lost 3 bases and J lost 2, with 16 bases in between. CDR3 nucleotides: TGTGCCAGCAGCTCCGGAGGGGCCCCTGACACAGATACGCAGTATTTT. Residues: CASSSGGAPDTDTQYF. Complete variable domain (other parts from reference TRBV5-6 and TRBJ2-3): DAGVTQSPTHLIKTRGQQVTLRCSPKSGHDTVSWYQQALGQGPQFIFQYYEEEERQRGNFPDRFSGHQFPNYSSELNVNALLLGDSALYLCASSSGGAPDTDTQYFGPGTRLTVL.

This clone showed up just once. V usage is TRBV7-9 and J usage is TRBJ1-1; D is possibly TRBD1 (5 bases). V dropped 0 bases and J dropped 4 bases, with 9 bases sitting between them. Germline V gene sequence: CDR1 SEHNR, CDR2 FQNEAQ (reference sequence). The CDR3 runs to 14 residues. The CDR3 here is CASSLAGVGTEAFF. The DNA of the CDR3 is TGTGCCAGCAGCTTAGCAGGGGTGGGCACTGAAGCTTTCTTT.

The CDR3 sequence: CASSPPGLLTDTQYF. CDR3 DNA: TGTGCCAGCAGCCCCCCGGGACTACTCACAGATACGCAGTATTTT. The V call is TRBV28, the J call TRBJ2-3, with 7 positions matching TRBD2. The V gene's germline CDR1 is MDHEN and CDR2 SYDVKM. The CDR3 is 15 amino acids. The V and J ends lost 6 bases and 2 bases, in that order; junction bases with no gene match: 8.

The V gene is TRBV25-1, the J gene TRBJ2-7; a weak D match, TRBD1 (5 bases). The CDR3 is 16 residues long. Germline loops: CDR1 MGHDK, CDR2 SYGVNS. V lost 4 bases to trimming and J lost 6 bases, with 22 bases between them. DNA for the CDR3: TGTGCCAGCAGTGGAAGACAGCACCACCCTATGTTCGAGCAGTACTTC. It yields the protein CASSGRQHHPMFEQYF.

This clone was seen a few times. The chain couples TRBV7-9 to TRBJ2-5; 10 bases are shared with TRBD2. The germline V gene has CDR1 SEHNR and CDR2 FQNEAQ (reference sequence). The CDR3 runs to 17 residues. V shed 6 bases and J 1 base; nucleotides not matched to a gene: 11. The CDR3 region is CASSQRGGTSAQETQYF. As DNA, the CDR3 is TGTGCCAGCAGTCAGAGGGGGGGGACTAGCGCCCAAGAGACCCAGTACTTC.

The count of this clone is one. The CDR3 DNA is TGTGCCAGCAGCGTAGTCGCCACAGGGGGCACAGATACGCAGTATTTT. Residues: CASSVVATGGTDTQYF. The J gene is TRBJ2-3, the V gene TRBV9, with TRBD1 identical over 7 bases. This CDR3 has 16 amino acids. Trimming took 0 bases from V and 1 from J; bases not matched to a gene: 5. Germline-derived CDR1 and CDR2 are SGDLS and YYNGEE.

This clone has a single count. CDR3 loop: CASSLYNEQFF. CDR3 nucleotides: TGCGCCAGCAGCCTTTACAATGAGCAGTTCTTC. The V call is TRBV5-1, the J call TRBJ2-1; D not certain. CDR3 length: 11 residues. V was clipped by 4 bases and J by 4 bases, with 3 bases between them. Germline loops: CDR1 SGHRS, CDR2 YFSETQ.

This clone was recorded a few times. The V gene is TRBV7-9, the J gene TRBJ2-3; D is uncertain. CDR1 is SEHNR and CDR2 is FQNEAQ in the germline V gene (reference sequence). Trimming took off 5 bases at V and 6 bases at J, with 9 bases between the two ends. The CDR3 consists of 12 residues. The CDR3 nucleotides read TGTGCCAGCAGCGTAATGCAGGATACGCAGTATTTT. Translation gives CASSVMQDTQYF.

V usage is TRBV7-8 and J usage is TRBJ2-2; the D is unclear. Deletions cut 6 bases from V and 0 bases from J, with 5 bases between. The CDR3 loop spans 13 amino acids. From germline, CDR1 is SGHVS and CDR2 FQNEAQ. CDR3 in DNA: TGTGCCAGCAGATATACGAACACCGGGGAGCTGTTTTTT. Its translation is CASRYTNTGELFF.

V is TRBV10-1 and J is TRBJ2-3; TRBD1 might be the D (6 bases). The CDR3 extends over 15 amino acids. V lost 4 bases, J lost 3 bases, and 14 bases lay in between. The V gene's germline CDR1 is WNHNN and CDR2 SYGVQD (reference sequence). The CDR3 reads CASSGPDSLTDTQYF. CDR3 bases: TGCGCCAGCAGTGGCCCGGACAGTTTAACAGATACGCAGTATTTT.

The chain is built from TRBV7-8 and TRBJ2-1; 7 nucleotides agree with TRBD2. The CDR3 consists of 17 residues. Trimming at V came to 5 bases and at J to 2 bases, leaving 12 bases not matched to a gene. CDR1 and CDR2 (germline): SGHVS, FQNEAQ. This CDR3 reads CASSPGGRGPTYNEQFF. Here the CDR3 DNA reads TGTGCCAGCAGCCCTGGTGGGAGGGGACCTACCTACAATGAGCAGTTCTTC.

CDR3 coding DNA: TGCGCCAGCAGTTCCTACAGCACAGATACGCAGTATTTT. Its translation is CASSSYSTDTQYF. V usage is TRBV5-1 and J usage is TRBJ2-3; unclear D gene. With 5 bases removed from V and 0 bases from J, the gap between germline ends came to 7 bases. Germline CDR1 SGHRS, CDR2 YFSETQ. CDR3 length: 13 amino acids. The whole variable domain, remainder taken from reference TRBV5-1 and TRBJ2-3, is KAGVTQTPRYLIKTRGQQVTLSCSPISGHRSVSWYQQTPGQGLQFLFEYFSETQRNKGNFPGRFSGRQFSNSRSEMNVSTLELGDSALYLCASSSYSTDTQYFGPGTRLTVL.

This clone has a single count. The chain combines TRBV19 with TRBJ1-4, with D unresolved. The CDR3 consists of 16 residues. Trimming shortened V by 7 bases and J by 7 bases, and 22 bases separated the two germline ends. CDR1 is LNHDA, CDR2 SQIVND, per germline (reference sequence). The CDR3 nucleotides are TGTGCCAGTACATCAAATAACGGGGAAGGATTTGAAAAACTGTTTTTT. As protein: CASTSNNGEGFEKLFF.